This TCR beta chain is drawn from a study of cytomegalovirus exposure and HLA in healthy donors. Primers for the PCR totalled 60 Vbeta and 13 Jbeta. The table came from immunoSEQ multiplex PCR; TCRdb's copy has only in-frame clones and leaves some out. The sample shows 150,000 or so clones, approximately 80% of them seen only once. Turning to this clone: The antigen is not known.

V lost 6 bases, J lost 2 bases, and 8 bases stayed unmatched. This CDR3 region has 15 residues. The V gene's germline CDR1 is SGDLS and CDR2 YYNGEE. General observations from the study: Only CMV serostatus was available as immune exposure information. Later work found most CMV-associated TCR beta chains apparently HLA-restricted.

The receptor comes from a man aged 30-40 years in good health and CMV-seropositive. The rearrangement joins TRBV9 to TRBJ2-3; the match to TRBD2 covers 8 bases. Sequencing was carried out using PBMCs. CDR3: CASNPSGSYTDTQYF. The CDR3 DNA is TGTGCCAGCAACCCTAGCGGGTCCTACACAGATACGCAGTATTTT.